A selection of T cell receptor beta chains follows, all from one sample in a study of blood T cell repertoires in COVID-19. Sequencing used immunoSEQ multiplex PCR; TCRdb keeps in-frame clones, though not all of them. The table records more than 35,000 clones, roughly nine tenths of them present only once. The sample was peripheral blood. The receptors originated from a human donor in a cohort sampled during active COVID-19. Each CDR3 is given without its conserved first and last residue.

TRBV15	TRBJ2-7	ATSRVTSYEQY
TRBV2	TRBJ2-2	ASRLAGSTGELF
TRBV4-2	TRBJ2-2	ASSQSWQGSRGELF
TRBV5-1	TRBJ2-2	ASSLDALNTGELF
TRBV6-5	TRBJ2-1	ASSYWTSGSNEQF
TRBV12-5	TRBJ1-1	ASGPGQGAGKYTEAF
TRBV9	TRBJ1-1	ASRDERGTEAF
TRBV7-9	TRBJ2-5	ASGRDSGTQY
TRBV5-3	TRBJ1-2	ARSLGQGEGYT
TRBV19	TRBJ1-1	ASRLETNTEAF
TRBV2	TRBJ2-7	ASSEALGWEQY
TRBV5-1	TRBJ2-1	ASSLGGLAEVDEQF
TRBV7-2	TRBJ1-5	ASSLQGGYSNQPQH
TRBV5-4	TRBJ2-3	ASSPDRSTDTQY
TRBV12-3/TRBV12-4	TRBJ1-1	ASRKDRAEAF
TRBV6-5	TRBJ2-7	ASSYTGTGLYEQY
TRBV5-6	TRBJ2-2	ASSLAGGTNTGELF
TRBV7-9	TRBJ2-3	ASSQEFADTQY
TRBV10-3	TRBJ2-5	AISGSGGKETQY
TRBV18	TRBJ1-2	ASSPARGPYGYT
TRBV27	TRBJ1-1	ASTTTGANTEAF
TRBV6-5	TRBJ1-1	ASRATDSTEAF
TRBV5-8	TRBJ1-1	ASSPRYSKNTEAF
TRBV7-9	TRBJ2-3	ASSSGGTQY
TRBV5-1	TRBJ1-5	ASSLEGGNQPQH
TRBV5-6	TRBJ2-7	ASSRLGNSYEQY
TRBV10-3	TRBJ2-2	AVPGKGDGELF
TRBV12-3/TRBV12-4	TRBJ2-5	ASSYRTGETQY
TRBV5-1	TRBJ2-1	ASSNGQGFYNEQF
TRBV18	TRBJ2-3	ASSPGSSGPDPARTDTQY
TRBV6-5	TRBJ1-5	ASSPDRGDQPQH
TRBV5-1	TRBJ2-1	ASSLPGGNNEQF
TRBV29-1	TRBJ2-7	SVAQGQESSYEQY
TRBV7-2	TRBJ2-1	ASRQGKTNPV
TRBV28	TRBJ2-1	ASSPRLAGTNNEQF
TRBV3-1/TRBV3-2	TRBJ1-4	ASSIRGGDEKLF
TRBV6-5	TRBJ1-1	ASSYSSYGNTEAF
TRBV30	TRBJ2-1	AWSTYSLGEYNEQF
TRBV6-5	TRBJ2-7	ASSPGTSGGRY
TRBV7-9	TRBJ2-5	ASSTGTEGGETQY
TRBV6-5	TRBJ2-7	ASSRTGSYEQY
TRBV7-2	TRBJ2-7	ASSTHLGTRNEQY
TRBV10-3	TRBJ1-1	AIRGQGADTEAF
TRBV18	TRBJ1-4	ASSPLGGTNEKLF
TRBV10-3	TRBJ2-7	AISRSGGEYEQY
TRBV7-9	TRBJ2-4	ASSVTENIQY
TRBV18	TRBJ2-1	ASSPTSGGATLF
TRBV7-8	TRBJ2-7	ASSLQVASYEQY